These 29 T cell receptor beta chains originate from one sample sequenced in a study of CD8 T cells in ankylosing spondylitis. TCRdb fed the 5' RACE reads into MiXCR, producing one record per CDR3 protein. In the table there are under 130,000 distinct CDR3 sequences, 24% of which are singletons. Sequencing used synovial fluid, either unsorted or a sorted T cell fraction (not recorded which). The receptor source for this set is a male donor with ankylosing spondylitis.

This chain's CDR3 is CSARPGDRASNEQFF. DNA for the CDR3: TGCAGTGCTAGGCCCGGGGACAGGGCTAGCAATGAGCAGTTCTTC. This rearrangement joins TRBV20-1 to TRBJ2-1; 9 bases fit TRBD1. CDR3 length: 15 residues. The V gene's germline CDR1 is DFQATT and CDR2 SNEGSKA (reference sequence). V lost 3 bases and J lost 6; bases outside the gene matches: 9.

This clonotype was seen more than once but under ten times. The chain recombines TRBV7-8 with TRBJ2-7, with D possibly matching TRBD1 (6 bases). The V gene lost 0 bases and the J gene lost 4 bases, with 16 bases spanning the gap. Germline assignment: CDR1 SGHVS and CDR2 FQNEAQ. The CDR3 is 16 residues long. The CDR3 sequence is CASSLAGRTDPYEQYF. The CDR3 DNA reads as TGTGCCAGCAGCTTAGCGGGGCGGACAGACCCTTACGAGCAGTACTTC.

This clonotype has more than one count but fewer than ten. V is TRBV20-1 and J is TRBJ2-3; 8 nucleotides line up with TRBD1. Germline assignment: CDR1 DFQATT and CDR2 SNEGSKA (reference sequence). The CDR3 extends over 15 amino acids. J gave up 2 bases and V 5 bases, and 9 bases lay outside the gene matches. The CDR3 DNA is TGCAGTGCTTCGCCCCGGACAGGGCCCACAGATACGCAGTATTTT. Its translation: CSASPRTGPTDTQYF.

This clonotype came up a few times. The chain couples TRBV7-8 to TRBJ1-6; 7 bases map to TRBD1. V trimming: 5 bases; J trimming: 5 bases; junction bases outside the gene matches: 9. The CDR3 has 16 residues. Germline assignment: CDR1 SGHVS and CDR2 FQNEAQ. The CDR3 DNA reads as TGTGCCAGCAGCCTAAACTTACAGGGGAATAATTCACCCCTCCACTTT. It specifies CASSLNLQGNNSPLHF.

This rearrangement joins TRBV9 to TRBJ2-1; no reliable D call. The CDR3 extends over 13 amino acids. Germline values: CDR1 SGDLS, CDR2 YYNGEE. V was clipped by 3 bases and J by 4 bases, with 8 bases between them. CDR3 DNA sequence: TGTGCCAGCAGCGCCCGGGCATACAATGAGCAGTTCTTC. Amino acid sequence: CASSARAYNEQFF. The whole variable domain, remainder taken from reference TRBV9 and TRBJ2-1, is DSGVTQTPKHLITATGQRVTLRCSPRSGDLSVYWYQQSLDQGLQFLIQYYNGEERAKGNILERFSAQQFPDLHSELNLSSLELGDSALYFCASSARAYNEQFFGPGTRLTVL.

J is TRBJ1-2 and V is TRBV3-1; D gene unclear. Trimming cost V 4 bases and J 5 bases, with 26 bases left between them. Germline CDR1 is LGHDT and CDR2 is YNNKEL (reference sequence). CDR3 length: 18 residues. CDR3 bases: TGTGCCAGCAGCCTTGCTGTCCGGTCCCAAACAGAGGATTATGGCTACACCTTC. It is translated as CASSLAVRSQTEDYGYTF.

This clonotype has only a few counts. This sequence joins TRBV20-1 and TRBJ2-7; 10 bases map to TRBD2. CDR3 length: 13 amino acids. The V segment lost 4 bases and the J segment 4 bases; nucleotides outside the gene matches: 4. Germline-derived CDR1 and CDR2 are DFQATT and SNEGSKA (reference sequence). CDR3 residues: CSATGTSEYEQYF. The CDR3 DNA is TGCAGTGCTACCGGGACTAGCGAATACGAGCAGTACTTC.

This clonotype was seen a few times. The chain recombines TRBV30 with TRBJ1-6; D call uncertain. Germline V CDR1 and CDR2: GTSNPN, SVGIG (reference sequence). The CDR3 has 14 amino acids. V gave up 1 base and J gave up 8 bases, with 12 bases separating them. CDR3 nucleotide sequence: TGTGCCTGGAGTGGCCGGGCCTGGGATTCACCCCTCCACTTT. It specifies CAWSGRAWDSPLHF.

This clonotype was detected many times. The gene calls are TRBV28 and TRBJ2-3; 7 bases agree with TRBD2. CDR1 MDHEN and CDR2 SYDVKM come from the germline V gene. With 4 bases clipped from V and 6 bases from J, the junction kept 10 bases outside the gene matches. This CDR3 comprises 15 residues. The chain's CDR3 is CASSSGAGVYDTQYF. The CDR3 DNA follows: TGTGCCAGCAGTTCTGGGGCGGGAGTGTACGATACGCAGTATTTT.

J is TRBJ1-1 and V is TRBV6-6, with D perhaps TRBD1 (5 bases). V was shortened by 7 bases and J by 4 bases, with 10 bases between the two germline ends. This CDR3 has 12 residues. Germline V gives CDR1 MNHNY, CDR2 SVGAGI (reference sequence). In nucleotides, the CDR3 is TGTGCCAGCAACAATCAGGGCACTGAAGCTTTCTTT. Protein sequence: CASNNQGTEAFF.

This clonotype was counted at least ten times. The chain combines TRBV3-1 with TRBJ2-6; no clear D gene. This CDR3 contains 15 residues. Germline CDR1 and CDR2: LGHDT and YNNKEL (reference sequence). Trimming left V 0 bases short and J 5 bases short, with 8 bases between. The CDR3 DNA follows: TGTGCCAGCAGCCAAGAGCCGCCGAGGGCCAACGTCCTGACTTTC. This codes for CASSQEPPRANVLTF.

This clonotype was recorded only once. The chain combines TRBV29-1 with TRBJ1-2, with D possibly TRBD1 on 5 matching bases. Trimming removed 4 bases at V and 2 bases at J, with 11 bases between. This CDR3 comprises 13 residues. Germline CDR1 reads SQVTM; CDR2 reads ANQGSEA. The CDR3 region has the DNA TGCAGCGTTGTTGGCAGGGTAAACTATGGCTACACCTTC. Translation gives CSVVGRVNYGYTF.

V usage is TRBV5-1 and J usage is TRBJ1-2; D is unclear. CDR1 is SGHRS, CDR2 YFSETQ, per germline. The ends were cut back, 3 bases at V and 2 bases at J, with 8 bases in the middle. The CDR3 extends over 13 amino acids. CDR3 in amino acids: CASSSDWNYGYTF. In DNA, the CDR3 is TGCGCCAGCAGCTCCGACTGGAACTATGGCTACACCTTC.

V usage is TRBV20-1 and J usage is TRBJ1-2, with D possibly matching TRBD1 (5 bases). Trimming shortened V by 5 bases and J by 2 bases, and 15 bases separated the two germline ends. This CDR3 contains 14 residues. Germline values: CDR1 DFQATT, CDR2 SNEGSKA (reference sequence). CDR3 in DNA: TGCAGTGCTGATAGGGGAACTCAAAACTATGGCTACACCTTC. Its protein is CSADRGTQNYGYTF.

The chain couples TRBV4-1 to TRBJ1-2; D is unresolved. This CDR3 has 11 amino acids. Germline V gene sequence: CDR1 MGHRA, CDR2 YSYEKL. The V gene lost 0 bases and the J gene lost 8 bases, with 4 bases spanning the gap. DNA of the CDR3: TGCGCCAGCAGCCAAGAGGGGGGCTACACCTTC. Its translation: CASSQEGGYTF.

The chain's CDR3 is CAISEFSGANTDTQYF. The CDR3 DNA reads TGTGCCATCAGTGAGTTCAGCGGGGCCAACACAGATACGCAGTATTTT. The chain combines TRBV10-3 with TRBJ2-3; 7 bases line up with TRBD2. The CDR3 covers 16 residues. V gave up 1 base and J gave up 2 bases; unmatched junction bases: 6. The V gene's germline CDR1 is ENHRY and CDR2 SYGVKD.

This chain links TRBV15 with TRBJ2-7, with D perhaps matching TRBD1 or TRBD2 (6 bases each). Trimming pared 3 bases from V and 2 bases from J, leaving 17 bases between. Germline CDR1 is LNHNV and CDR2 is YYDKDF (reference sequence). The CDR3 sequence is 16 residues long. The DNA for the CDR3 is TGTGCCACCAGCAGGGAACTCCGGGGGCAAACCTACGAGCAGTACTTC. Its protein product is CATSRELRGQTYEQYF.

This clonotype was seen a few times. The CDR3 loop reads CSARVASGGRETQYF. The DNA of the CDR3 is TGCAGTGCTAGAGTAGCCAGCGGGGGCAGGGAGACCCAGTACTTC. The chain is built from TRBV20-1 and TRBJ2-5; the match to TRBD2 covers 8 bases. With V trimmed by 1 base and J by 5 bases, 9 bases remained unmatched. The CDR3 is 15 residues long. The germline V gene has CDR1 DFQATT and CDR2 SNEGSKA (reference sequence).

This clonotype has ten or more counts. CDR3 residues: CASSTTGDTEAFF. The CDR3 nucleotides are TGCGCCAGCAGCACAACAGGGGACACTGAAGCTTTCTTT. This chain joins TRBV5-1 and TRBJ1-1, with 7 bases that match TRBD1. The V segment lost 4 bases and the J segment 3 bases; nucleotides outside the gene matches: 3. The CDR3 has 13 amino acids. Germline assignment: CDR1 SGHRS and CDR2 YFSETQ. The full variable domain, with the rest looked up from reference TRBV5-1 and TRBJ1-1, is KAGVTQTPRYLIKTRGQQVTLSCSPISGHRSVSWYQQTPGQGLQFLFEYFSETQRNKGNFPGRFSGRQFSNSRSEMNVSTLELGDSALYLCASSTTGDTEAFFGQGTRLTVV.

This clonotype was seen only a few times. The CDR3, as DNA: TGTGCCAGCAGCTTATCCGACTCTGGAAACACCATATATTTT. Translation: CASSLSDSGNTIYF. V usage is TRBV7-2 and J usage is TRBJ1-3; D gene uncertain. Germline CDR1 and CDR2: SGHTA and FQGNSA. The CDR3 sequence is 14 residues long. The germline V and J ends were trimmed by 2 bases and 0 bases, with 5 bases remaining between them.

This clonotype has more than one count but fewer than ten. The chain is built from TRBV12-3 or TRBV12-4 and TRBJ2-5, with D perhaps TRBD2 (6 bases). The CDR3 is made up of 14 amino acids. V lost 5 bases and J 1 base, leaving 11 bases between the germline ends. CDR3 in amino acids: CASSPRDFQETQYF. The CDR3 nucleotides are TGTGCCAGCAGTCCACGGGACTTCCAAGAGACCCAGTACTTC.

This clonotype was seen a handful of times. The chain recombines TRBV5-1 with TRBJ2-5; 8 positions agree with TRBD2. This CDR3 is built from 15 residues. The germline CDR1 and CDR2 sequences are SGHRS and YFSETQ. After removal of 3 bases from V and 2 bases from J, the junction contained 6 bases not matched to a gene. CDR3 loop: CASSSPGGGQETQYF. The CDR3 region has the DNA TGCGCCAGCAGCTCGCCCGGCGGGGGGCAAGAGACCCAGTACTTC. Based on the CDR3 plus reference TRBV5-1 and TRBJ2-5, the full variable domain is KAGVTQTPRYLIKTRGQQVTLSCSPISGHRSVSWYQQTPGQGLQFLFEYFSETQRNKGNFPGRFSGRQFSNSRSEMNVSTLELGDSALYLCASSSPGGGQETQYFGPGTRLLVL.

This sequence joins TRBV5-1 and TRBJ1-4, with 10 bases fitting TRBD1. The CDR3 spans 15 residues. Germline CDR1 is SGHRS and CDR2 is YFSETQ. V dropped 4 bases and J dropped 7; count of bases not matched to a gene: 7. CDR3 nucleotide sequence: TGCGCCAGCAGCGAGGGGACAGGGGCGGGTGAAAAACTGTTTTTT. Translated: CASSEGTGAGEKLFF.

This clonotype is categorized as medium-sized. This chain connects TRBV2 to TRBJ2-3; D is ambiguous. V dropped 6 bases and J dropped 4 bases, with 8 bases sitting between them. Germline loops: CDR1 SNHLY, CDR2 FYNNEI. This CDR3 contains 12 residues. This chain's CDR3 is CASRAGADTQYF. CDR3 nucleotides: TGTGCCAGCAGGGCAGGTGCAGATACGCAGTATTTT.

This clonotype has more than one count but fewer than ten. The V call is TRBV5-1, the J call TRBJ2-2; D call uncertain. CDR3 length: 15 residues. The germline V and J ends were trimmed by 0 bases and 1 base, with 7 bases remaining between them. Germline assignment: CDR1 SGHRS and CDR2 YFSETQ. CDR3 in DNA: TGCGCCAGCAGCTTGGATGTAGGGAACACCGGGGAGCTGTTTTTT. It translates to CASSLDVGNTGELFF.

This clonotype has a single count. The chain uses TRBV27 and TRBJ2-5; either TRBD1 or TRBD2 may fit D (6 bases each). Looked up from germline, CDR1 is MNHEY and CDR2 is SMNVEV (reference sequence). The CDR3 covers 15 residues. V dropped 0 bases and J dropped 4 bases, with 12 bases sitting between them. The CDR3 spells CASSLSGGRGETQYF. The DNA for the CDR3 is TGTGCCAGCAGTTTATCTGGGGGGCGAGGAGAGACCCAGTACTTC.

J is TRBJ2-5 and V is TRBV10-1; D assignment may be TRBD1 or TRBD2 (5 bases each). Trimming shortened V by 2 bases and J by 5 bases, and 9 bases separated the two germline ends. The CDR3 sequence is 13 residues long. Looked up from germline, CDR1 is WNHNN and CDR2 is SYGVQD (reference sequence). The CDR3 here is CASSEMGRETQYF. CDR3 nucleotide sequence: TGCGCCAGCAGTGAGATGGGACGGGAGACCCAGTACTTC.

Ten or more counts support this clonotype. V gene TRBV7-8 combines with J gene TRBJ2-2; D is uncertain. This CDR3 comprises 12 residues. Trimming shortened V by 3 bases and J by 6 bases, and 5 bases separated the two germline ends. Germline CDR1 is SGHVS and CDR2 is FQNEAQ. As DNA, the CDR3 is TGTGCCAGCAGCTTCTGGGCCGGGGAGCTGTTTTTT. It specifies CASSFWAGELFF. Together with reference TRBV7-8 and TRBJ2-2, the CDR3 gives the full variable domain: GAGVSQSPRYKVAKRGQDVALRCDPISGHVSLFWYQQALGQGPEFLTYFQNEAQLDKSGLPSDRFFAERPEGSVSTLKIQRTQQEDSAVYLCASSFWAGELFFGEGSRLTVL.

This clonotype has at least ten counts. The V gene is TRBV11-3, the J gene TRBJ2-1, with 9 bases identical to TRBD2. The V gene's germline CDR1 is SGHNT and CDR2 YENEEA. The CDR3 loop spans 15 amino acids. J gave up 6 bases and V 5 bases, and 8 bases lay outside the gene matches. DNA of the CDR3: TGTGCCAGCAGCCTAAGGCCTAGCGGGACCAATGAGCAGTTCTTC. Protein: CASSLRPSGTNEQFF.